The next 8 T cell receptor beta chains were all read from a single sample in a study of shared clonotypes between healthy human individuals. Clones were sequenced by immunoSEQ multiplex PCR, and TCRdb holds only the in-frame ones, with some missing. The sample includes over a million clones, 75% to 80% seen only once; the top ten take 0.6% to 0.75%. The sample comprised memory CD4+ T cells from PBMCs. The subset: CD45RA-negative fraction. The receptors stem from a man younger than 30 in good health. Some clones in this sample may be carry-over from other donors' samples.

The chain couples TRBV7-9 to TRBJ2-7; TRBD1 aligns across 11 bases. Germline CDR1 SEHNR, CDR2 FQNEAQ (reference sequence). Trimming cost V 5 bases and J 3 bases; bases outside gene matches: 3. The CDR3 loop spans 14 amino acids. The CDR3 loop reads CASSPDRGHYEQYF. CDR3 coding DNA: TGTGCCAGCAGCCCGGACAGGGGGCACTACGAGCAGTACTTC.

CDR3 DNA: TGTGCCAGCACCACTCACAGAGCCGGCGGGGAGCAGTACTTC. It is translated as CASTTHRAGGEQYF. The chain links TRBV6-6 to TRBJ2-7, with D tentatively TRBD2 (5 bases). Germline V gene sequence: CDR1 MNHNY, CDR2 SVGAGI (reference sequence). The CDR3 is made up of 14 amino acids. V was shortened by 7 bases and J by 7 bases, with 20 bases between the two germline ends.

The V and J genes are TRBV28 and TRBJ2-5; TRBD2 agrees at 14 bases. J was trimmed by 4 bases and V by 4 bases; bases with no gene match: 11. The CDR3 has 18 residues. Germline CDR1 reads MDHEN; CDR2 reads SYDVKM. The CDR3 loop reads CASSSAGTSGRIRETQYF. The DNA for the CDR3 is TGTGCCAGCAGTTCCGCCGGGACTAGCGGGAGAATAAGAGAGACCCAGTACTTC.

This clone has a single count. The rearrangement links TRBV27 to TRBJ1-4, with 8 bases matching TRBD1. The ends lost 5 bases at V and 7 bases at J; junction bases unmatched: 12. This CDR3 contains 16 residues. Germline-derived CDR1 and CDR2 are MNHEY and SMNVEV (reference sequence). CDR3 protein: CASSPRTGLNGEKLFF. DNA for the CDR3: TGTGCCAGCAGTCCGAGGACAGGGTTGAATGGTGAAAAACTGTTTTTT.

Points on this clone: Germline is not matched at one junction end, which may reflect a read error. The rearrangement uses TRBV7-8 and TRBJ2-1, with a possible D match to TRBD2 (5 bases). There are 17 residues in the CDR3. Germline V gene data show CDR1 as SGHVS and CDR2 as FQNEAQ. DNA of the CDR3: TGTGCCAGCAGATTAGAGGGTGGCACGTCGGCCTACAATGAGCAGTTCTTC. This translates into CASRLEGGTSAYNEQFF.

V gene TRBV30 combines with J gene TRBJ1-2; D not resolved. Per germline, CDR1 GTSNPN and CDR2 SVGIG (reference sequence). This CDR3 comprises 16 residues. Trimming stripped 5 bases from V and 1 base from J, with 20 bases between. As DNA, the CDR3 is TGTGCCTGGTACAAGAGTGGCAGGACTTTTAACTATGGCTACACCTTC. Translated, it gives CAWYKSGRTFNYGYTF.

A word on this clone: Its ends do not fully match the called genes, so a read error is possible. The CDR3 protein is CASSLGRGGDSHQPQHF. CDR3 bases: TGTGCCAGCAGCTTGGGCAGGGGAGGGGATAGCCATCAGCCCCAGCATTTT. This chain joins TRBV7-9 and TRBJ1-5; possibly TRBD1 for D (6 bases). This CDR3 spans 17 amino acids. Germline CDR1 and CDR2: SEHNR and FQNEAQ (reference sequence).

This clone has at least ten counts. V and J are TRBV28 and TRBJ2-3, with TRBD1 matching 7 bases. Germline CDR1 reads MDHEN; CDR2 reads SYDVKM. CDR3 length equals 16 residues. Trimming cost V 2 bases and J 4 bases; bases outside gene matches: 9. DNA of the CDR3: TGTGCCAGCAGTTTAGCGGGTCCCACAGGGGCAGATACGCAGTATTTT. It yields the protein CASSLAGPTGADTQYF.